A single sample gave rise to the 25 T cell receptor beta chains below, sequenced in a study of human T cells and chemical hapten exposure. Time point given: patch test 2, 6 weeks after DPC sensitization. Treatment noted: therapeutic diphenylcyclopropenone sensitization with weekly scalp DPC. TCRdb itself ran the RACE reads through MiXCR, one entry per CDR3 protein. The sample has 350,000 to 400,000 distinct CDR3 sequences, 6% to 7% seen once. Material: whole blood, obtained in connection with sensitization to the hapten diphenylcyclopropenone (DPC). Every receptor here comes from a woman younger than 35 with alopecia areata. Some clones in this sample may be carry-over from other donors' samples.

A few counts support this clonotype. The CDR3 bases are TGTGCCAGCAGCCAAAATCAGGACTGGAACACTGAAGCTTTCTTT. Protein: CASSQNQDWNTEAFF. The genes are TRBV4-2 and TRBJ1-1; D gene unclear. This CDR3 is 15 amino acids long. CDR1 LGHNA and CDR2 YNFKEQ come from the germline V gene. V gave up 2 bases and J gave up 1 base, with 11 bases separating them.

This clonotype was detected only a few times. The CDR3 nucleotides read TGTGCCAGCAGCTTAGGGGCGACGGGGAATACGCAGTATTTT. Translating gives CASSLGATGNTQYF. This chain connects TRBV7-9 to TRBJ2-3, with D possibly matching TRBD2 (5 bases). The CDR3 runs 14 residues. CDR1 and CDR2 (germline): SEHNR, FQNEAQ (reference sequence). V shed 1 base and J shed 7 bases, with 12 bases lying between them.

Concerning this clonotype: This may come from a read error, since a much larger clone is one base off. The chain uses TRBV6-6 and TRBJ2-1, with 7 bases identical to TRBD2. The better agreement between TRBJ2-7 and the DNA end casts doubt on the J call. Per the germline V gene, CDR1 is MNHNY and CDR2 is SVGAGI (reference sequence). The CDR3 totals 12 residues. Written as DNA, the CDR3 is TGTGCCAGCAGTCCCCAAGCGGGGGAGCAGTACTTC. Its protein is CASSPQAGEQYF.

The chain links TRBV11-3 to TRBJ2-7; 8 bases are a match to TRBD1. J lost 4 bases, V lost 7 bases, and 15 bases had no gene match. The CDR3 length is 16 residues. CDR1 and CDR2 from the germline V gene are SGHNT and YENEEA. The CDR3, as DNA: TGTGCCAGCACCCGAGGGACAGGTGCCTGGGGGTACGAGCAGTACTTC. Protein product: CASTRGTGAWGYEQYF.

The chain is built from TRBV7-2 and TRBJ2-5; D may be TRBD1 (6 bases). V was shortened by 3 bases and J by 1 base, with 12 bases between the two germline ends. This CDR3 region has 15 residues. Germline CDR1 is SGHTA and CDR2 is FQGNSA. The CDR3 loop is CASSFAWTAQETQYF. DNA for the CDR3: TGTGCCAGCAGCTTCGCCTGGACAGCCCAAGAGACCCAGTACTTC.

This clonotype has a count of ten or more. The gene calls are TRBV28 and TRBJ2-7; D remains ambiguous. From germline, CDR1 is MDHEN and CDR2 SYDVKM. V was trimmed by 6 bases and J by 4 bases, leaving 10 bases between them. The CDR3 is 12 amino acids. The CDR3 DNA reads TGTGCCAGCAGCTCTGGGCGGTACGAGCAGTACTTC. Translating gives CASSSGRYEQYF.

This clonotype was counted ten times or more. The chain carries TRBV5-1 and TRBJ1-2; 8 bases are a match to TRBD1. The CDR3 sequence is 13 residues long. In germline, CDR1 is SGHRS, CDR2 YFSETQ. V was clipped by 3 bases and J by 4 bases; unmatched bases: 2. The CDR3 sequence: CASSSGGGYGYTF. For the CDR3, the DNA is TGCGCCAGCAGCTCAGGGGGCGGCTATGGCTACACCTTC.

This chain uses TRBV7-2 with TRBJ2-3, with 7 bases aligning to TRBD2. This CDR3 is 14 amino acids long. With 3 bases clipped from V and 7 bases from J, the junction kept 7 bases outside the gene matches. Looked up from germline, CDR1 is SGHTA and CDR2 is FQGNSA. CDR3 sequence (DNA): TGTGCCAGCAGCTTGGGAGGGTTTTTAAATACGCAGTATTTT. It encodes CASSLGGFLNTQYF.

The chain uses TRBV7-9 and TRBJ2-7; possibly TRBD1 or TRBD2 for D (5 bases each). Trimming removed 5 bases at V and 2 bases at J, with 13 bases between. Germline CDR1 SEHNR, CDR2 FQNEAQ (reference sequence). The CDR3 is 14 residues long. CDR3 DNA: TGTGCCAGCAGCCTTCTAGCAGGGCCCTACGAGCAGTACTTC. Its protein product is CASSLLAGPYEQYF.

This clonotype was counted ten times or more. This chain uses TRBV12-3 or TRBV12-4 with TRBJ1-1; tentatively, D is TRBD1 (5 bases). The CDR3 is 12 amino acids. V lost 6 bases and J 10 bases, leaving 15 bases between the germline ends. CDR3 nucleotide sequence: TGTGCCAGCAGGAACTCAGGGTGGCGAGCTTTCTTT. Amino acid sequence: CASRNSGWRAFF.

The chain couples TRBV5-1 to TRBJ1-2; a possible D gene is TRBD1 (6 bases). Germline V gene data show CDR1 as SGHRS and CDR2 as YFSETQ. Trimming shortened V by 3 bases and J by 0 bases, and 15 bases separated the two germline ends. The CDR3 is 16 residues long. The CDR3 nucleotides are TGCGCCAGCAGCTCTCCCGGACAGATAGCTAACTATGGCTACACCTTC. This sequence encodes CASSSPGQIANYGYTF. The full variable domain, completed using reference TRBV5-1 and TRBJ1-2, is KAGVTQTPRYLIKTRGQQVTLSCSPISGHRSVSWYQQTPGQGLQFLFEYFSETQRNKGNFPGRFSGRQFSNSRSEMNVSTLELGDSALYLCASSSPGQIANYGYTFGSGTRLTVV.

This clonotype was seen more than once but under ten times. The chain employs TRBV5-1 and TRBJ1-5, with D possibly matching TRBD1 (6 bases). V lost 4 bases and J 7 bases, leaving 15 bases between the germline ends. The CDR3 spans 14 residues. From germline, CDR1 is SGHRS and CDR2 YFSETQ. The CDR3 DNA sequence: TGCGCCAGCAGCCTGACAGGAGTAGGACAGCCCCAGCATTTT. It codes for CASSLTGVGQPQHF.

V and J are TRBV2 and TRBJ2-4; 9 bases fit TRBD1. The V segment lost 4 bases and the J segment 7 bases; nucleotides outside the gene matches: 5. The CDR3 loop spans 14 amino acids. Germline V gives CDR1 SNHLY, CDR2 FYNNEI. The CDR3 here is CASSGGDRANIQYF. CDR3 DNA: TGTGCCAGCAGTGGAGGGGACAGGGCGAACATTCAGTACTTC. The whole variable domain, filled in from reference TRBV2 and TRBJ2-4, reads EPEVTQTPSHQVTQMGQEVILRCVPISNHLYFYWYRQILGQKVEFLVSFYNNEISEKSEIFDDQFSVERPDGSNFTLKIRSTKLEDSAMYFCASSGGDRANIQYFGAGTRLSVL.

This clonotype has more than one count but fewer than ten. The chain employs TRBV9 and TRBJ2-1; perhaps TRBD1 as D (6 bases). The CDR3 runs to 12 residues. V was shortened by 4 bases and J by 8 bases, with 10 bases between the two germline ends. Germline-derived CDR1 and CDR2 are SGDLS and YYNGEE. CDR3 nucleotide sequence: TGTGCCAGCAGCCAGGGGTTCGATGAGCAGTTCTTC. Translating gives CASSQGFDEQFF.

This clonotype was seen many times. The chain recombines TRBV28 with TRBJ1-1; D uncertain. Germline values: CDR1 MDHEN, CDR2 SYDVKM. The V and J ends lost 2 bases and 7 bases respectively, with 14 bases between them. The CDR3 has 14 amino acids. The CDR3 loop is CASSLDTSTVEAFF. The CDR3 bases are TGTGCCAGCAGTTTAGACACCAGTACGGTTGAAGCTTTCTTT. Full variable domain (remainder filled in from reference TRBV28 and TRBJ1-1): DVKVTQSSRYLVKRTGEKVFLECVQDMDHENMFWYRQDPGLGLRLIYFSYDVKMKEKGDIPEGYSVSREKKERFSLILESASTNQTSMYLCASSLDTSTVEAFFGQGTRLTVV.

This clonotype was seen at least ten times. The chain links TRBV5-5 to TRBJ1-2; D ambiguous. The CDR3 sequence is 14 residues long. Germline lookup yields CDR1 SGHKS and CDR2 YYEKEE (reference sequence). Trimming took 1 base from V and 10 from J, leaving 17 bases between them. The CDR3 reads CASSLLRVTSDYTF. In DNA, the CDR3 is TGTGCCAGCAGCTTGCTCCGGGTCACCTCTGACTACACCTTC.

The chain joins TRBV25-1 to TRBJ2-7; D is uncertain. The germline V gene has CDR1 MGHDK and CDR2 SYGVNS. V lost 6 bases, J lost 3 bases, and 6 bases lay in between. The CDR3 consists of 11 residues. This CDR3 reads CASRYGYEQYF. In nucleotides, the CDR3 is TGTGCCAGCAGATACGGCTACGAGCAGTACTTC.

This clonotype was seen ten or more times. The genes are TRBV9 and TRBJ1-1; TRBD1 agrees at 8 bases. The trim removed 0 bases at V and 4 bases at J, leaving 2 bases unmatched. This CDR3 region has 14 residues. Germline V CDR1 and CDR2: SGDLS, YYNGEE. For the CDR3, the DNA is TGTGCCAGCAGCGTAGGACAGGGGAGCACTGAAGCTTTCTTT. As protein: CASSVGQGSTEAFF.

J is TRBJ2-3 and V is TRBV4-3, with 10 positions matching TRBD2. The V gene end was trimmed by 4 bases and the J gene end by 4 bases; junction bases not matched to a gene: 8. The CDR3 is made up of 16 amino acids. Germline V gene sequence: CDR1 LGHNA, CDR2 YSLEER. The chain's CDR3 is CASSRLTSGPPDTQYF. Here the CDR3 DNA reads TGCGCCAGCAGCCGCCTGACTAGCGGGCCTCCAGATACGCAGTATTTT.

On this clonotype: A read error is possible here, since a much larger clone lies one base away. The chain carries TRBV2 and TRBJ2-1, with 7 bases lining up with TRBD1. The germline CDR1 and CDR2 sequences are SNHLY and FYNNEI. The ends lost 4 bases at V and 8 bases at J; junction bases unmatched: 11. The CDR3 length is 15 residues. This CDR3 is CASSGQDRYEDEQFF. Written as DNA, the CDR3 is TGTGCCAGCAGTGGCCAGGACAGGTACGAGGATGAGCAGTTCTTC.

The V gene is TRBV29-1, the J gene TRBJ2-3, with TRBD2 as a possible D gene (6 bases). Per the germline V gene, CDR1 is SQVTM and CDR2 is ANQGSEA. The CDR3 is 17 residues long. V was shortened by 5 bases and J by 4 bases, with 25 bases between the two germline ends. In DNA form, the CDR3 reads TGCAGCGTTCCTCCCGGGCCGGGACTGGAGGAGGCAGATACGCAGTATTTT. This sequence encodes CSVPPGPGLEEADTQYF.

V gene TRBV3-1 combines with J gene TRBJ2-7, with D perhaps given as TRBD1 or TRBD2 (6 bases each). The CDR3 extends over 14 amino acids. CDR1 LGHDT and CDR2 YNNKEL come from the germline V gene (reference sequence). Between the trimmed V and J ends, which lost 0 bases and 3 bases, there was a span of 9 bases. The DNA of the CDR3 is TGTGCCAGCAGCCAAGACGGGGGCAACTACGAGCAGTACTTC. Its translation: CASSQDGGNYEQYF.

The chain joins TRBV3-1 to TRBJ1-1, with TRBD1 matching 9 bases. V dropped 4 bases and J dropped 2; count of bases not matched to a gene: 8. CDR3 size: 16 residues. Germline V gene data show CDR1 as LGHDT and CDR2 as YNNKEL (reference sequence). This chain's CDR3 is CASSPVGTGLNTEAFF. The DNA for the CDR3 is TGTGCCAGCAGCCCGGTGGGGACAGGGCTTAACACTGAAGCTTTCTTT.

This clonotype appeared a few times. This chain uses TRBV7-8 with TRBJ2-3; D tentatively reads TRBD1 or TRBD2 (5 bases each). V was trimmed by 4 bases and J by 6 bases, leaving 17 bases between them. This CDR3 is 15 amino acids long. Germline lookup yields CDR1 SGHVS and CDR2 FQNEAQ. CDR3 protein: CASSSGPPAWDTQYF. In DNA form, the CDR3 reads TGTGCCAGCAGCTCGGGACCCCCAGCTTGGGATACGCAGTATTTT.

The chain couples TRBV20-1 to TRBJ2-3, with TRBD2 matching over 13 bases. Germline V CDR1 and CDR2: DFQATT, SNEGSKA (reference sequence). V dropped 4 bases and J dropped 0; count of bases not matched to a gene: 13. The CDR3 has 19 residues. This chain's CDR3 is CSAITGLAGDFLSTDTQYF. CDR3 nucleotide sequence: TGCAGTGCTATAACCGGACTAGCGGGAGACTTCCTTAGCACAGATACGCAGTATTTT.